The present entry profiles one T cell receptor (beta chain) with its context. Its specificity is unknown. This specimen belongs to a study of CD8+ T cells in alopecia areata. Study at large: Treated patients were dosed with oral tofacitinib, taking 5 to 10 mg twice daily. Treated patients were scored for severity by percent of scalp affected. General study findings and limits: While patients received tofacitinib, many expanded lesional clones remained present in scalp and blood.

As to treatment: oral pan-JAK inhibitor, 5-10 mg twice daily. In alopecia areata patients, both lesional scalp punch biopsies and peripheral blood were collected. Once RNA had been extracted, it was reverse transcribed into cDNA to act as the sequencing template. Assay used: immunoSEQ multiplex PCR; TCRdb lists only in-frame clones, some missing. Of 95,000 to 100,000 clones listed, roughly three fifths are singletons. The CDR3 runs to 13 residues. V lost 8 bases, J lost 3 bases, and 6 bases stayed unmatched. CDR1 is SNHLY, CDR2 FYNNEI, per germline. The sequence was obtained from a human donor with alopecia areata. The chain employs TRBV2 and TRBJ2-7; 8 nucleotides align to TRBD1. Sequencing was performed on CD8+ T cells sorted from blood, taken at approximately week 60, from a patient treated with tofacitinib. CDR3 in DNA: TGTGCCAGCCGAGGACAGGGAGGCTACGAGCAGTACTTC. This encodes CASRGQGGYEQYF. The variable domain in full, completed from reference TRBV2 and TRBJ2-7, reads EPEVTQTPSHQVTQMGQEVILRCVPISNHLYFYWYRQILGQKVEFLVSFYNNEISEKSEIFDDQFSVERPDGSNFTLKIRSTKLEDSAMYFCASRGQGGYEQYFGPGTRLTVT.